This note documents a single TCR beta chain sequence. Its antigen is not identified. Germline V gene lookup returns CDR1 SNHLY and CDR2 FYNNEI. The CDR3 is 17 residues long. Trimming removed 8 bases from V and 7 bases from J, with 26 bases in between. The source of the sample is a study of T cells in localized non-small cell lung cancer. The assay was immunoSEQ multiplex PCR, and TCRdb's table has in-frame clones only and misses some. Of roughly 20,000 clones detected, roughly 84% appear once; the ten largest clones hold around 2.4%. Findings and caveats of the study: Because sequencing included only one region (of the tumor), heterogeneity remains possible. Uninvolved neighboring lung showed the greatest T cell clonality, exceeding tumor.

Material: peripheral blood, obtained before any cancer treatment. The chain links TRBV2 to TRBJ1-4; D possibly corresponds to TRBD1 (6 bases). The TCR was taken from a man aged 40 to 70 with stage I lung adenocarcinoma. Written as DNA, the CDR3 is TGTGCCAGCCTTCGGGGGGGCTCGGGCCCCCGAGGTGAAAAACTGTTTTTT. Translating gives CASLRGGSGPRGEKLFF.